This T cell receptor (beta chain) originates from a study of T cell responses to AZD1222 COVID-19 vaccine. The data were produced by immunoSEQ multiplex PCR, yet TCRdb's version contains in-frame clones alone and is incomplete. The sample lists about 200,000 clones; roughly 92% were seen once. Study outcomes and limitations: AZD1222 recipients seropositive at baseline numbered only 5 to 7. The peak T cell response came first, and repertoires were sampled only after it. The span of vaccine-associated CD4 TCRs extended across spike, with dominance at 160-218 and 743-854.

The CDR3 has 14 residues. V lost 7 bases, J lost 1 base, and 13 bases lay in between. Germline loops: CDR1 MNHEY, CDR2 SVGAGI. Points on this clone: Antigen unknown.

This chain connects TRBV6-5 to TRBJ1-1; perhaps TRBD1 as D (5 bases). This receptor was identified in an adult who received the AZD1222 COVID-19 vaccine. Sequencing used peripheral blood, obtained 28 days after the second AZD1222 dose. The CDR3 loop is CASTPLGGNTEAFF. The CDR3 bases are TGTGCCAGCACCCCGCTTGGGGGGAACACTGAAGCTTTCTTT.